This is a list of T cell receptor beta chains from one sample in a study of blood T cells in healthy people across ages. A single record per CDR3 protein comes from TCRdb applying MiXCR to the 5' RACE reads. The table has approximately 810,000 distinct CDR3 sequences, roughly 34% seen once. The sample taken for sequencing was blood. These receptors came from a man between 18 and 35 years old in good health. CDR3s include the opening cysteine and the closing phenylalanine or tryptophan. D genes are given only for firm matches. Part of the rows lack a size; the others show once, few, many or a class for expanded clones.

. | TRBJ1-2 | . | TRBV7-2 | CASSLDGRVLGYTF | TGTGCCAGCAGCTTAGACGGCAGGGTTTTAGGCTACACCTTC
. | TRBJ2-7 | many | TRBV20-1 | CSARDLGYYEQYF | TGCAGTGCTAGAGATCTCGGTTACTACGAGCAGTACTTC
. | TRBJ1-4 | few | TRBV20-1 | CSASTTGEKLFF | TGCAGTGCATCCACGACAGGTGAAAAACTGTTTTTT
TRBD1 | TRBJ2-5 | . | TRBV11-2 | CASSPGQGSRETQYF | TGTGCCAGCAGCCCGGGACAGGGGTCACGAGAGACCCAGTACTTC
. | TRBJ2-7 | once | TRBV4-3 | CASSQDGPADNEQYF | TGCGCCAGCAGCCAAGATGGTCCAGCCGACAATGAGCAGTACTTC
. | TRBJ1-5 | . | TRBV2 | CASSDRVQHQHF | TGTGCCAGCAGTGACAGAGTTCAGCACCAGCATTTT
TRBD1 | TRBJ2-5 | many | TRBV29-1 | CSVDVGQGAGETQYF | TGCAGCGTTGATGTCGGACAGGGAGCAGGCGAGACCCAGTACTTC
TRBD1 | TRBJ1-2 | many | TRBV29-1 | CSVPEAGTAGYGYTF | TGCAGCGTTCCCGAAGCGGGGACAGCCGGCTATGGCTACACCTTC
. | TRBJ1-4 | . | TRBV7-8 | CASSLDRADEKLFF | TGTGCCAGCAGCTTAGATCGTGCGGATGAAAAACTGTTTTTT
TRBD1 | TRBJ2-6 | few | TRBV28 | CASSTTGVGANVLTF | TGTGCCAGCAGTACAACAGGGGTAGGGGCCAACGTCCTGACTTTC